This T cell receptor (beta chain) was recorded in a study of early T cells in non-severe SARS-CoV-2 infection. Separate cDNA molecules each had unique molecular identifiers attached to them. TCRdb fed the 5' RACE reads into MiXCR, producing one record per CDR3 protein. The repertoire consists of more than 20,000 distinct CDR3 sequences, with approximately 4.6% occurring once and the leading ten covering roughly 4.2%. This clonotype was observed many times. The V gene end was trimmed by 3 bases and the J gene end by 3 bases; junction bases not matched to a gene: 5. CDR1 is SGHAT and CDR2 is FQNNGV in the germline V gene. The CDR3 has 17 residues.

Specimen: whole blood. The V and J genes are TRBV11-2 and TRBJ2-1; 13 positions agree with TRBD2. The clonotype comes from an adult who was a healthcare worker with PCR-confirmed SARS-CoV-2 infection or an uninfected control (not recorded which). In DNA form, the CDR3 reads TGTGCCAGCAGCTTCCCCCGGACTAGCGGGAGCTACAATGAGCAGTTCTTC. Protein sequence: CASSFPRTSGSYNEQFF.